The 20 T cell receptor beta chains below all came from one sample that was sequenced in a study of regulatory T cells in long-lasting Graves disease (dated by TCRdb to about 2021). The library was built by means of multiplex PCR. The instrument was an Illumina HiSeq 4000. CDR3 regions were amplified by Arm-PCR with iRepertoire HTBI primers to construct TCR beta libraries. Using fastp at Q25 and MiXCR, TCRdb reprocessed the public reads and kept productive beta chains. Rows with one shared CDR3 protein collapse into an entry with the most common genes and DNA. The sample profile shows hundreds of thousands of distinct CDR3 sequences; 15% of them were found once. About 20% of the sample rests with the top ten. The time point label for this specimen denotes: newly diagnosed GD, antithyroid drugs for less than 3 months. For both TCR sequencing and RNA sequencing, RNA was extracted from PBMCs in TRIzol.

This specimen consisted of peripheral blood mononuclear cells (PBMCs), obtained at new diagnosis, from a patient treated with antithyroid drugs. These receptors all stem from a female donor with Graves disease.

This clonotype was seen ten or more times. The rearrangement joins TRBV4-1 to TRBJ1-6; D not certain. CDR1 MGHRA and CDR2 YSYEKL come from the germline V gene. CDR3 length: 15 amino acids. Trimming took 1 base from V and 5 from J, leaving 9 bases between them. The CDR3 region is CASSQAIQNNSPLHF. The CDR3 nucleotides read TGCGCCAGCAGCCAAGCCATTCAAAATAATTCACCCCTCCACTTT.

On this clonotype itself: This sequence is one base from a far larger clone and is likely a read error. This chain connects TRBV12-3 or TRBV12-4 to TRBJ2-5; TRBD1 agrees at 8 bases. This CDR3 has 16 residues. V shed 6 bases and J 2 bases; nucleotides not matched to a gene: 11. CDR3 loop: CASRQGDRGPQETQYF. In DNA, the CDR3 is TGTGCCAGCAGACAGGGCGACAGGGGCCCTCAAGAGACCCAGTACTTC.

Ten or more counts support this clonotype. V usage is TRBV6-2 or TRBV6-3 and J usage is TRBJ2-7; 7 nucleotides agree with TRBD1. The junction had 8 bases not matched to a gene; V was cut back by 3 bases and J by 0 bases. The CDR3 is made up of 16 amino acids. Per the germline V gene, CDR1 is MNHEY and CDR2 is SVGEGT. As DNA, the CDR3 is TGTGCCAGCAGTTATTCCGGACAGGCCTACTCCTACGAGCAGTACTTC. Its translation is CASSYSGQAYSYEQYF.

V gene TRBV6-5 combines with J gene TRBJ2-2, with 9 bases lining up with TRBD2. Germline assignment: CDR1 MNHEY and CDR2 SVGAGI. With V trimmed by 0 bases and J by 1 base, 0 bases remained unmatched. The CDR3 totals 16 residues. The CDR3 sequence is CASSYSLAGNTGELFF. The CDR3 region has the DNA TGTGCCAGCAGTTACTCACTAGCGGGGAACACCGGGGAGCTGTTTTTT.

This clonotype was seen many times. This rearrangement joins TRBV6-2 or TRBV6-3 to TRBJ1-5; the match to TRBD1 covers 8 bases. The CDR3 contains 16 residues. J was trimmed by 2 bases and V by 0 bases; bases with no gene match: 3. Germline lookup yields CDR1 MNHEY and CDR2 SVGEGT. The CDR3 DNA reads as TGTGCCAGCAGTTACTCGAAGGACAGGGGCAATCAGCCCCAGCATTTT. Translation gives CASSYSKDRGNQPQHF.

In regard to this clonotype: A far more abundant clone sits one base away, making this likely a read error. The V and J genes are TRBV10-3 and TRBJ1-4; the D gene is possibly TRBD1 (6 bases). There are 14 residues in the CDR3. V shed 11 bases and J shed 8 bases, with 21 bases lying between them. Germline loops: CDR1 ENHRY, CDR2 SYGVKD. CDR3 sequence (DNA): TGTGCCGGCAGGCCACAGGGTGATGCCGAAAAACTGTTTTTT. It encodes CAGRPQGDAEKLFF.

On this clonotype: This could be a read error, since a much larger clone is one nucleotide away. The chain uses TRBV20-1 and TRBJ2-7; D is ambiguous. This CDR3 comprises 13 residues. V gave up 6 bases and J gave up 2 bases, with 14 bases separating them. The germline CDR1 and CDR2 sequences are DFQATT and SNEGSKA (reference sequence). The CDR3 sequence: CSALVVNTYEQYF. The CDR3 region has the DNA TGCAGTGCCTTAGTGGTAAACACCTACGAGCAGTACTTC.

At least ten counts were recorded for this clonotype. CDR3 nucleotide sequence: TGCGCCAGCAGGCCCAGGGGTAACTCCTACAATGAGCAGTTCTTC. Amino acid sequence: CASRPRGNSYNEQFF. This chain links TRBV10-1 with TRBJ2-1; weak D call: TRBD1 (6 bases). The CDR3 has 15 residues. V dropped 6 bases and J dropped 0 bases, with 12 bases sitting between them. Germline CDR1 WNHNN, CDR2 SYGVQD (reference sequence).

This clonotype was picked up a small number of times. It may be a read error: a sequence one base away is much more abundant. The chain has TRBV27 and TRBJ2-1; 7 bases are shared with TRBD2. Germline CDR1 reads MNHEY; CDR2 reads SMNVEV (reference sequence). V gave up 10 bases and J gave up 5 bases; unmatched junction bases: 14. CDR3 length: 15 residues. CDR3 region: CAIPGVASGNNEQFF. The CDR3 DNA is TGTGCCATCCCTGGAGTGGCTAGCGGAAACAATGAGCAGTTCTTC.

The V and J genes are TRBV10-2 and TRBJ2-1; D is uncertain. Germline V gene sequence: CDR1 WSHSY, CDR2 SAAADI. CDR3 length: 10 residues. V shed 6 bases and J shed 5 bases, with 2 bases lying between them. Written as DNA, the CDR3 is TGCGCCAGCAGGGACAATGAGCAGTTCTTC. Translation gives CASRDNEQFF.

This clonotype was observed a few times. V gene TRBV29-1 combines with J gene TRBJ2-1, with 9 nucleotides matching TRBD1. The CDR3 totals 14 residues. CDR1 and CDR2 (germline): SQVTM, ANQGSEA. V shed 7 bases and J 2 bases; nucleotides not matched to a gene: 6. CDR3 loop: CSEIGQGPYNEQFF. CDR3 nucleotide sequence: TGCAGCGAAATAGGACAGGGGCCCTACAATGAGCAGTTCTTC.

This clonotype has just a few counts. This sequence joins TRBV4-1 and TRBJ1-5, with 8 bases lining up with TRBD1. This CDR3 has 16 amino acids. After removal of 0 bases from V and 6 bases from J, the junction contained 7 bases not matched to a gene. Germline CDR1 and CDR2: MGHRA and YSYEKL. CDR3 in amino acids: CASSQEGQGAGQPQHF. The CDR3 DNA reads TGCGCCAGCAGCCAAGAGGGGCAGGGGGCAGGTCAGCCCCAGCATTTT.

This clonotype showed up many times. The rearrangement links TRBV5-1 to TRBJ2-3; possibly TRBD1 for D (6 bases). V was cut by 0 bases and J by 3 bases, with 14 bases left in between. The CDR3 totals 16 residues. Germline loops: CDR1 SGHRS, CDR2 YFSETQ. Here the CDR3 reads CASSLESGALTDTQYF. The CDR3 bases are TGCGCCAGCAGCTTGGAATCAGGGGCCTTGACAGATACGCAGTATTTT.

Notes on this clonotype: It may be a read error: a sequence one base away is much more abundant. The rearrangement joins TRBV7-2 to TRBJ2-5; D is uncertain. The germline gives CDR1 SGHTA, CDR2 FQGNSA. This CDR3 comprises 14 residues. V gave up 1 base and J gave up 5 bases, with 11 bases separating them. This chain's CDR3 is CASSLGRTPETQYF. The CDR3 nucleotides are TGTGCCAGCAGCTTAGGCAGGACCCCGGAGACCCAGTACTTC.

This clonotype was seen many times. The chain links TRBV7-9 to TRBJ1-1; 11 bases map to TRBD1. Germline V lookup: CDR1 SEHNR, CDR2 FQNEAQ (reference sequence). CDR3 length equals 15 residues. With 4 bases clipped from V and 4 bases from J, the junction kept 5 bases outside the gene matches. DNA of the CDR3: TGTGCCAGCAGCTCGGACAGGGGGCAGTTCACTGAAGCTTTCTTT. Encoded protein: CASSSDRGQFTEAFF.

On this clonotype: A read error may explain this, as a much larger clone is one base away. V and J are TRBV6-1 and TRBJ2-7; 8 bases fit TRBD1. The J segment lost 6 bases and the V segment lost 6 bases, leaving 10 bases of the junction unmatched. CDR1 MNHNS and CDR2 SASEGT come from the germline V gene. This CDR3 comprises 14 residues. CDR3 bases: TGTGCCAGCAGGCGTCAGGGGGCGAGGAGCGAGCAGTACTTC. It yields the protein CASRRQGARSEQYF.

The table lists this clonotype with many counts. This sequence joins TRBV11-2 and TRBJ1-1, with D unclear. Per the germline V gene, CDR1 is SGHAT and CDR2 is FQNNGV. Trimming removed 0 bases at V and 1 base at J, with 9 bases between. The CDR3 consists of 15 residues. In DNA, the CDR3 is TGTGCCAGCAGCTTAGAGGTCGTCCCGAACACTGAAGCTTTCTTT. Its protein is CASSLEVVPNTEAFF.

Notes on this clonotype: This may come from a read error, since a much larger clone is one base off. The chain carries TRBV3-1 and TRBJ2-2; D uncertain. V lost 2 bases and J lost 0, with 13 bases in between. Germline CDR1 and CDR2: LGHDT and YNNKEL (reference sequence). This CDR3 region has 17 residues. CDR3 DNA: TGTGCCAGCAGCCAAACAGACCGACTGTCGAACACCGGGGAGCTGTTTTTT. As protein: CASSQTDRLSNTGELFF.

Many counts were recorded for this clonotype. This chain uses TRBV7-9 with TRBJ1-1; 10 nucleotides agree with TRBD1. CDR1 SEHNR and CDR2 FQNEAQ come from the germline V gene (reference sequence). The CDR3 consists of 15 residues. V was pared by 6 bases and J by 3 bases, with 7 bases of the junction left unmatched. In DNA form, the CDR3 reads TGTGCCAGCAGACACCCGGGGACAGGGGACACTGAAGCTTTCTTT. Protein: CASRHPGTGDTEAFF.

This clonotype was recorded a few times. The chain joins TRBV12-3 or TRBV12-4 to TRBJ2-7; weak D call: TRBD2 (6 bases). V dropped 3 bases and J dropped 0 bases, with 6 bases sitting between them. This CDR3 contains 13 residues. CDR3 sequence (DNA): TGTGCCAGCAGTTTGGACTACTCCTACGAGCAGTACTTC. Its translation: CASSLDYSYEQYF.